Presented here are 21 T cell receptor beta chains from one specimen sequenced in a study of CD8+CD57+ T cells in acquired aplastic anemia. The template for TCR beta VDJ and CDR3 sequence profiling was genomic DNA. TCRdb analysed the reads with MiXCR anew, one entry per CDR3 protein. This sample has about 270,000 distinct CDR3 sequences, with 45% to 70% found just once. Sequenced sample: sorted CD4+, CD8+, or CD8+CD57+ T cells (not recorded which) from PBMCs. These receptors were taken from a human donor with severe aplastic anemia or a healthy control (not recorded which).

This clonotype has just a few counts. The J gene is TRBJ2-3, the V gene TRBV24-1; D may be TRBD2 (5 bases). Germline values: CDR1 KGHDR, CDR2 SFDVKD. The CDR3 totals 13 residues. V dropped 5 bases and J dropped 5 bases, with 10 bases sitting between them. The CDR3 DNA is TGTGCCACCAGTGTAACGGGGATAGATACGCAGTATTTT. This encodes CATSVTGIDTQYF.

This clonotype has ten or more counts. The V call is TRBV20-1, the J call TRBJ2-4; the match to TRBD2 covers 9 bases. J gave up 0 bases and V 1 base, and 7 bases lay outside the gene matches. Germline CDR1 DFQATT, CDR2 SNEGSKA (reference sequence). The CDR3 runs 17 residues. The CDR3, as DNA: TGCAGTGCTAGAGCCTACCTAGCGGGGCTAGCCAAAAACATTCAGTACTTC. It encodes CSARAYLAGLAKNIQYF.

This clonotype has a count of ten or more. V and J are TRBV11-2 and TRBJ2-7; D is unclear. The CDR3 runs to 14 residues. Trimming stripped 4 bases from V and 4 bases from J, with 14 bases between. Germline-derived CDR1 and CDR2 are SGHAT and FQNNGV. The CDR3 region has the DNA TGTGCCAGCAGCTCGGACGGTCGCGTTTACGAGCAGTACTTC. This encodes CASSSDGRVYEQYF.

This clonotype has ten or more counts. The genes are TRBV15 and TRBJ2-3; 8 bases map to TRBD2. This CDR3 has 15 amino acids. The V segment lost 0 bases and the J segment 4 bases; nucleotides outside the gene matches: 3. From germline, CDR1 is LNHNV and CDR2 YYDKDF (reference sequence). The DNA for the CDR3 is TGTGCCACCAGCAGAGATCGACTAGCGCCAGATACGCAGTATTTT. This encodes CATSRDRLAPDTQYF.

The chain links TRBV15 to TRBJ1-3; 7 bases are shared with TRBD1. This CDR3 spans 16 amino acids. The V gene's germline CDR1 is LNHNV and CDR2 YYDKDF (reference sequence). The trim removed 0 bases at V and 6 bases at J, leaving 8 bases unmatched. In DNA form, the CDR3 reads TGTGCCACCAGCAGAGATCTTGGGACAGTGACAAACACCATATATTTT. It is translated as CATSRDLGTVTNTIYF.

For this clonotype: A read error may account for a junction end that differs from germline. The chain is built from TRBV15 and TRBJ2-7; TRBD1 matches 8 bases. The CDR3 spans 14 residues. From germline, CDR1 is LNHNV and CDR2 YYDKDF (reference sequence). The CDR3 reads CSTSLGQGSYEQYF. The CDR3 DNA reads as TGTTCCACCAGCCTAGGACAGGGTTCCTACGAGCAGTACTTC.

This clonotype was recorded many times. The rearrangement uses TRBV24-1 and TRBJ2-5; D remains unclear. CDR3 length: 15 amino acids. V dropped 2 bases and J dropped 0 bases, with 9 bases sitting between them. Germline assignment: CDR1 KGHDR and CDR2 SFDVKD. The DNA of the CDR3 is TGTGCCACCAGTGATTCCACCGTGTACCAAGAGACCCAGTACTTC. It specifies CATSDSTVYQETQYF.

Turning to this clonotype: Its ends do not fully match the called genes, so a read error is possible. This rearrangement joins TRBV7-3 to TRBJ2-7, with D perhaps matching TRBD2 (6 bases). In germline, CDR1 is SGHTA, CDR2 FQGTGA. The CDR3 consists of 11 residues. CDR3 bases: TGTGCCAGCAGCTCGGACCGGGAGCCACGCTTT. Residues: CASSSDREPRF.

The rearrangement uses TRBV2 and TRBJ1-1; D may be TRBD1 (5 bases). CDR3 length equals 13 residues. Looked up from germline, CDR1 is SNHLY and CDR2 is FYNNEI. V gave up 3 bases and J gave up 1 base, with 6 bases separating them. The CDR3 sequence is CASSDDRNTEAFF. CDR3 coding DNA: TGTGCCAGCAGTGATGACAGGAACACTGAAGCTTTCTTT.

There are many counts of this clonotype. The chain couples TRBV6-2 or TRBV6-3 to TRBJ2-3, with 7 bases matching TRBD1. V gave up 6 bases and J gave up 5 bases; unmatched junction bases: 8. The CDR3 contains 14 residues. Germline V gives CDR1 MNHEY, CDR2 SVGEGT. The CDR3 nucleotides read TGTGCCAGCAGGCCCACAGGGGTAGTAGATACGCAGTATTTT. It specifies CASRPTGVVDTQYF.

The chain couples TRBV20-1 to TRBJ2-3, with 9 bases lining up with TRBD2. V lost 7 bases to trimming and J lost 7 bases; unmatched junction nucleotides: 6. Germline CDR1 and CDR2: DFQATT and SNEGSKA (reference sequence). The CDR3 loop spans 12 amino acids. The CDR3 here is CSGAGGPHTQYF. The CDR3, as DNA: TGCAGTGGGGCGGGGGGGCCTCATACGCAGTATTTT.

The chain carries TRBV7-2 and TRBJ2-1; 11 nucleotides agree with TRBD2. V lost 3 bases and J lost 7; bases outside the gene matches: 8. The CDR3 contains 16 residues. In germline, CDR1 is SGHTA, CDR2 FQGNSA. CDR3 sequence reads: CASSFRLAGRGNEQFF. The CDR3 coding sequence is TGTGCCAGCAGCTTCCGACTAGCGGGAAGGGGGAATGAGCAGTTCTTC.

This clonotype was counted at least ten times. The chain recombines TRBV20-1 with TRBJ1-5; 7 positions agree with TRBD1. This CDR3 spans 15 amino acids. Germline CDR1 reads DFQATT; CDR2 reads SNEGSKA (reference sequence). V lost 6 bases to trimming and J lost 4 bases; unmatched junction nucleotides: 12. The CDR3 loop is CSAEYSGQPNQPQHF. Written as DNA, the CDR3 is TGCAGTGCCGAGTATTCGGGACAGCCTAATCAGCCCCAGCATTTT.

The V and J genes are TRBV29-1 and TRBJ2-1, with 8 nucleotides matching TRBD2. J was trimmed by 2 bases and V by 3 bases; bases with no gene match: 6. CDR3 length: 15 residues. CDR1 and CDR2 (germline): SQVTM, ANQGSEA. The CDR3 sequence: CSVDGGVPPYNEQFF. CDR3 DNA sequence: TGCAGCGTTGACGGGGGGGTCCCTCCCTACAATGAGCAGTTCTTC.

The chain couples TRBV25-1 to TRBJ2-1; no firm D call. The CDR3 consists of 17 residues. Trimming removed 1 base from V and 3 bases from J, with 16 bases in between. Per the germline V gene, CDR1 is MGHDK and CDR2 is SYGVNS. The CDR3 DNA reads TGTGCCAGCAGTGAATCGTACACGTCGATCTTCTACAATGAGCAGTTCTTC. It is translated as CASSESYTSIFYNEQFF.

As DNA, the CDR3 is TGTGCCAGCACCGGACAGTACAATCAGCCCCAGCATTTT. It codes for CASTGQYNQPQHF. The rearrangement joins TRBV2 to TRBJ1-5; TRBD1 might be the D (6 bases). The germline gives CDR1 SNHLY, CDR2 FYNNEI. The CDR3 is 13 amino acids. Trimming shortened V by 7 bases and J by 3 bases, and 10 bases separated the two germline ends. The whole variable domain, filled in from reference TRBV2 and TRBJ1-5, reads EPEVTQTPSHQVTQMGQEVILRCVPISNHLYFYWYRQILGQKVEFLVSFYNNEISEKSEIFDDQFSVERPDGSNFTLKIRSTKLEDSAMYFCASTGQYNQPQHFGDGTRLSIL.

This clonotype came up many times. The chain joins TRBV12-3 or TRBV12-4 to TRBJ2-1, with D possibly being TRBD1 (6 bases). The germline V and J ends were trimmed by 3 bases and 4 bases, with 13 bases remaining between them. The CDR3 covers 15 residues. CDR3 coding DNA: TGTGCCAGCAGTTTCTCCGGGACACCTTACAATGAGCAGTTCTTC. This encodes CASSFSGTPYNEQFF.

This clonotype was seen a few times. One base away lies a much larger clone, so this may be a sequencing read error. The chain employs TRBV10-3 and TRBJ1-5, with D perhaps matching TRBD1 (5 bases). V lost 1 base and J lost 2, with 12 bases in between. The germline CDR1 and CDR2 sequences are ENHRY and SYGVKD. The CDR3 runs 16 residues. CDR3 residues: CAISELGGAGNQPQHF. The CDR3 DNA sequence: TGTGCCATCAGTGAGTTGGGTGGGGCCGGCAATCAGCCCCAGCATTTT.

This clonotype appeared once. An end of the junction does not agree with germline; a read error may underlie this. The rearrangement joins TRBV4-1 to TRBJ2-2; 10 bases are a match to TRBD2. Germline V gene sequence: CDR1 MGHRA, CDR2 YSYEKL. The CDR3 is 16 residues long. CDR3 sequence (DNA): TGCGCCAGCAGCTTCGGATTAGCGGGAGGCACCGGGAAGCTGTTTTTT. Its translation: CASSFGLAGGTGKLFF.

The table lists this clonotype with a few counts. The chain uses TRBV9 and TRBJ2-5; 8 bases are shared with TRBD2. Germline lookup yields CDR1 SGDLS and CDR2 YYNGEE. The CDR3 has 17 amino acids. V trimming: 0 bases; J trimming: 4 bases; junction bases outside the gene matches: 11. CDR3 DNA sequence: TGTGCCAGCAGCGTAGCCCCCACAGCGGGGGAAGGAGAGACCCAGTACTTC. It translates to CASSVAPTAGEGETQYF.

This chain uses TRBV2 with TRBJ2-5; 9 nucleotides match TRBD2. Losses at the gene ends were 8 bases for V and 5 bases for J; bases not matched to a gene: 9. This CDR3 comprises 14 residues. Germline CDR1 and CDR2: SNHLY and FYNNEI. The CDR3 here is CASGLGLAFETQYF. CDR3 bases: TGTGCCAGCGGCCTGGGACTAGCTTTTGAGACCCAGTACTTC.